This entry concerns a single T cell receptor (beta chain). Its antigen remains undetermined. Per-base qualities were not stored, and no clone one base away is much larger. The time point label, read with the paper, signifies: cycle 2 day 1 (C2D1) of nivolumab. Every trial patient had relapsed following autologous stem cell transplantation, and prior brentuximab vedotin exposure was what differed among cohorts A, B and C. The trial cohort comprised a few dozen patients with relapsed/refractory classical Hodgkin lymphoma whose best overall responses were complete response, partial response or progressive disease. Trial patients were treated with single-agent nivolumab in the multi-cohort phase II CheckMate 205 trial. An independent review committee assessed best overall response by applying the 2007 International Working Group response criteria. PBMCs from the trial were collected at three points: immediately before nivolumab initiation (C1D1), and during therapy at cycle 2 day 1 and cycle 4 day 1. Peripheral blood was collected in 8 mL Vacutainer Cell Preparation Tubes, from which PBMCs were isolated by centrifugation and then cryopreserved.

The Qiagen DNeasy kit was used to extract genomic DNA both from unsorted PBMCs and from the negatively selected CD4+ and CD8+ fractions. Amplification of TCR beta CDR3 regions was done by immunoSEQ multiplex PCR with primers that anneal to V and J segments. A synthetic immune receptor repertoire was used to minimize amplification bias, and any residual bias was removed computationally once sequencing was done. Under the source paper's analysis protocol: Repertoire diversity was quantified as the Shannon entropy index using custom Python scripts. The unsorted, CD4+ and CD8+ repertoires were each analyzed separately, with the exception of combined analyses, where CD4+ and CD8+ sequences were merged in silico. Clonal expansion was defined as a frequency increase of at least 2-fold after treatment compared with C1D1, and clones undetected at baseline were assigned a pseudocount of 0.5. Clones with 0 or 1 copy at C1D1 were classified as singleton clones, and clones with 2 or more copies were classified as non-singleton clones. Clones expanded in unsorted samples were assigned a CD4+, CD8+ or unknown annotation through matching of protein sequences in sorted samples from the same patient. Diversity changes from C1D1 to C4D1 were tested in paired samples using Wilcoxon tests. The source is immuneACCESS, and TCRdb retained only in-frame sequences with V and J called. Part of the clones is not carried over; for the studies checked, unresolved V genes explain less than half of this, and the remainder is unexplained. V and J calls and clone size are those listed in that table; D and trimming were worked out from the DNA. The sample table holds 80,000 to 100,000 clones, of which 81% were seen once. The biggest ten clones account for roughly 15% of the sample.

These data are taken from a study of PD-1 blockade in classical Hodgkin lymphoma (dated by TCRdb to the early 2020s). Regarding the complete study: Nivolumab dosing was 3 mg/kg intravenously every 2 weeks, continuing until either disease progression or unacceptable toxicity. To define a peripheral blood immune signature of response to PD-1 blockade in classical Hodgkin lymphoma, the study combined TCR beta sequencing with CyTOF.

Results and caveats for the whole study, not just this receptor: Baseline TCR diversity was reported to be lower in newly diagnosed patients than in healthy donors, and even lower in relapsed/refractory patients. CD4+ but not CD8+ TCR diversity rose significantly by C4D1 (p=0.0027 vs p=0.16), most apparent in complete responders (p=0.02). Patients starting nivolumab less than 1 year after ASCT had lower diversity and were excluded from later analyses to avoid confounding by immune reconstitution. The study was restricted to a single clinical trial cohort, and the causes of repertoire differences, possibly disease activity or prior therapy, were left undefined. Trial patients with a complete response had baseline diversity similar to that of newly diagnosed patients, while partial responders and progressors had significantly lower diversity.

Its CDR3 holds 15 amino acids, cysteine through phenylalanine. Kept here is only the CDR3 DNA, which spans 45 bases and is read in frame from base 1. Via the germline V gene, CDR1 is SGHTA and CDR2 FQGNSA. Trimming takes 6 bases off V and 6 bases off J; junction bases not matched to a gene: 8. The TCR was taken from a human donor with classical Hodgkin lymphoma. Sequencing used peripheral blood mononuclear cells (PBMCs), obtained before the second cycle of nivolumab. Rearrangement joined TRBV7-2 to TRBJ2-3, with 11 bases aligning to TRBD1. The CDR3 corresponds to CASRPDRGLRDTQYF. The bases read TGTGCCAGCAGACCGGACAGGGGGCTAAGGGATACGCAGTATTTT. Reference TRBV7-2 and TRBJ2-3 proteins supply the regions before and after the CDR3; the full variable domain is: GAGVSQSPSNKVTEKGKDVELRCDPISGHTALYWYRQSLGQGLEFLIYFQGNSAPDKSGLPSDRFSAERTGGSVSTLTIQRTQQEDSAVYLCASRPDRGLRDTQYFGPGTRLTVL.